This entry describes one TCR beta chain. The donors gave bone marrow, and they were healthy. This entry belongs to a study of cytomegalovirus exposure and HLA in healthy donors. V lost 4 bases and J lost 6; bases outside the gene matches: 9. This CDR3 spans 15 amino acids. Germline CDR1 and CDR2: SGHRS and YFSETQ. Primers: 60 Vbeta forward and 13 Jbeta reverse. Clones were read by immunoSEQ multiplex PCR, and TCRdb kept only the in-frame ones, dropping some. The profile shows 90,000 to 110,000 clones, under 80% of them singletons. The chain carries TRBV5-1 and TRBJ2-7, with 11 bases aligning to TRBD1. Sequences were obtained from PBMCs. This sequence originates from a woman aged 45-65 years in good health and CMV-seropositive. CDR3 DNA: TGCGCCAGCAGCATGGGACAGGGGGTGAGTAGCGAGCAGTACTTC. Amino acid sequence: CASSMGQGVSSEQYF.